Presented here are 23 T cell receptor beta chains from one specimen sequenced in a study of breast tumors, draining lymph nodes, adjacent tissues. MiXCR, applied by TCRdb to the multiplex PCR reads, yields one record per CDR3 protein. The sample records about 200,000 distinct CDR3 sequences, around a third being singletons. Axillary draining lymph nodes of breast cancer patients supplied the node samples. The sequenced sample was axillary lymph node tissue. These receptors were obtained from a female donor with breast cancer. Some clones in this sample may be carry-over from other donors' samples.

This sequence joins TRBV6-5 and TRBJ2-1; a possible D gene is TRBD1 (6 bases). The CDR3 extends over 14 amino acids. The germline V gene has CDR1 MNHEY and CDR2 SVGAGI. V lost 5 bases to trimming and J lost 5 bases, with 13 bases between them. In nucleotides, the CDR3 is TGTGCCAGCAGTCTCCGGGACAAGGACAATGAGCAGTTCTTC. Translated, it gives CASSLRDKDNEQFF.

The J gene is TRBJ1-5, the V gene TRBV12-3 or TRBV12-4, with TRBD1 identical over 7 bases. The CDR3 covers 15 residues. The CDR3 protein is CASGFNRGPPEPQHF. The DNA of the CDR3 is TGTGCTAGTGGTTTTAACAGGGGCCCTCCGGAACCCCAGCATTTT.

The chain combines TRBV10-3 with TRBJ1-2; D is undetermined. Trimming shortened V by 6 bases and J by 7 bases, and 12 bases separated the two germline ends. The CDR3 has 12 residues. Per germline, CDR1 ENHRY and CDR2 SYGVKD. DNA of the CDR3: TGTGCCATCAGGATTACCCAGAGTGGCTACACCTTC. Translation: CAIRITQSGYTF.

On this clonotype: A junction end diverges from the germline sequence, so it may reflect a read error. The CDR3 bases are TGCGCCAGCGGCAACTCCTTTAGCACAGACACGCAGTATTTT. Its protein is CASGNSFSTDTQYF. The chain links TRBV5-1 to TRBJ2-3; D remains unclear. The V gene's germline CDR1 is SGHRS and CDR2 YFSETQ. CDR3 length: 14 residues.

Comments on this clonotype: A much larger clonotype is one base distant, so this may be a read error. The chain links TRBV6-2 or TRBV6-3 to TRBJ2-5; 9 nucleotides match TRBD1. Germline loops: CDR1 MNHEY, CDR2 SVGEGT. This CDR3 has 14 residues. V gave up 11 bases and J gave up 10 bases; unmatched junction bases: 17. The CDR3 bases are TGTGCCGCTTGGACAGGGGACCCTTTCCATCACCAGTACTTC. This gives the protein CAAWTGDPFHHQYF.

Comment on this clonotype: This may arise from a read error, as a much more abundant clone is one base away. The J gene is TRBJ2-2, the V gene TRBV30; D is perhaps TRBD2 (5 bases). Germline V gives CDR1 GTSNPN, CDR2 SVGIG (reference sequence). CDR3 length: 13 amino acids. The CDR3 coding sequence is TGTGCCTGGAGCCCCCGACCAACCGGGGAGCTGCTTTTT. It yields the protein CAWSPRPTGELLF.

This clonotype was counted ten times or more. The chain has TRBV7-2 and TRBJ2-7, with 7 positions matching TRBD1. J was trimmed by 6 bases and V by 8 bases; bases with no gene match: 7. The CDR3 consists of 12 residues. Germline CDR1 and CDR2: SGHTA and FQGNSA. The CDR3: CASGAGGIEQYF. In nucleotides, the CDR3 is TGTGCCAGCGGGGCAGGGGGTATCGAGCAGTACTTC.

This clonotype was detected only once. This may come from a read error, since a much larger clone is one base off. The chain carries TRBV18 and TRBJ2-5; a weak D match, TRBD1 (6 bases). V lost 3 bases, J lost 1 base, and 12 bases lay in between. Germline lookup yields CDR1 KGHSH and CDR2 LQKENI. The CDR3 is 15 residues long. This chain's CDR3 is CASSPTGGGQETQYF. Written as DNA, the CDR3 is TGTGCCAGCTCACCGACAGGTGGGGGCCAAGAGACCCAGTACTTC. The whole variable domain, filled in from reference TRBV18 and TRBJ2-5, reads NAGVMQNPRHLVRRRGQEARLRCSPMKGHSHVYWYRQLPEEGLKFMVYLQKENIIDESGMPKERFSAEFPKEGPSILRIQQVVRGDSAAYFCASSPTGGGQETQYFGPGTRLLVL.

This clonotype appeared many times. This chain's CDR3 is CASSPFPGTGELFF. The DNA for the CDR3 is TGTGCCAGCAGCCCCTTCCCGGGCACCGGGGAGCTGTTTTTT. J is TRBJ2-2 and V is TRBV7-2; D unclear. With 5 bases removed from V and 4 bases from J, the gap between germline ends came to 11 bases. The CDR3 spans 14 residues. In germline, CDR1 is SGHTA, CDR2 FQGNSA.

Turning to this clonotype: One end of the junction does not line up with germline, which may come from a read error. The chain recombines TRBV20-1 with TRBJ1-2, with no clear D. CDR3 length equals 15 residues. Germline-derived CDR1 and CDR2 are DFQATT and SNEGSKA (reference sequence). The CDR3 coding sequence is TGCAGTGCTAGACAGGTGGGCAGGAGGGCAAGTGGCTATACCTTC. This codes for CSARQVGRRASGYTF.

This clonotype was counted ten times or more. The chain is built from TRBV11-2 and TRBJ2-1; D remains ambiguous. Trimming shortened V by 5 bases and J by 5 bases, and 13 bases separated the two germline ends. The CDR3 has 14 amino acids. Germline CDR1 and CDR2: SGHAT and FQNNGV. Written as DNA, the CDR3 is TGTGCCAGCAGCCTAGGAGCCGCGAACAATGAGCAGTTCTTC. It yields the protein CASSLGAANNEQFF. The full variable domain, rest sourced from reference TRBV11-2 and TRBJ2-1, is EAGVAQSPRYKIIEKRQSVAFWCNPISGHATLYWYQQILGQGPKLLIQFQNNGVVDDSQLPKDRFSAERLKGVDSTLKIQPAKLEDSAVYLCASSLGAANNEQFFGPGTRLTVL.

About this clonotype itself: Being one base from a much bigger clone, this may be a read error. The V gene is TRBV6-6, the J gene TRBJ2-5; 9 positions agree with TRBD1. Looked up from germline, CDR1 is MNHNY and CDR2 is SVGAGI (reference sequence). The CDR3 length is 15 residues. The DNA of the CDR3 is TGTGCCGGCAGTCCACCGGGACAGGGCGGGGAGACCCAGTACTTC. Translation: CAGSPPGQGGETQYF.

This clonotype was detected ten times or more. This sequence joins TRBV6-1 and TRBJ2-5; 10 bases are a match to TRBD2. CDR1 and CDR2 (germline): MNHNS, SASEGT. V shed 7 bases and J 5 bases; nucleotides not matched to a gene: 16. The CDR3 is made up of 17 amino acids. This CDR3 is CASKRGASGGWEETQYF. DNA for the CDR3: TGTGCCAGCAAGAGGGGGGCTAGCGGGGGCTGGGAGGAGACCCAGTACTTC.

This clonotype was seen repeatedly, ten times or more. The chain carries TRBV4-1 and TRBJ1-3; 7 positions agree with TRBD1. With V trimmed by 4 bases and J by 0 bases, 12 bases remained unmatched. CDR1 and CDR2 from the germline V gene are MGHRA and YSYEKL. The CDR3 length is 18 residues. CDR3 loop: CASSPTPWTGSSGNTIYF. DNA of the CDR3: TGCGCCAGCAGCCCCACCCCCTGGACAGGCTCCTCTGGAAACACCATATATTTT.

In this sample, this clonotype turned up many times. This chain links TRBV7-2 with TRBJ2-7, with unresolved D. Germline lookup yields CDR1 SGHTA and CDR2 FQGNSA. The CDR3 is made up of 16 amino acids. V lost 0 bases and J lost 2, with 14 bases in between. The CDR3 bases are TGTGCCAGCAGCTTAGCGGCTACACAACCACCCTACGAGCAGTACTTC. Protein sequence: CASSLAATQPPYEQYF.

The J gene is TRBJ2-1, the V gene TRBV5-4, with D possibly TRBD2 on 5 matching bases. V was trimmed by 0 bases and J by 0 bases, leaving 13 bases between them. CDR1 and CDR2 from the germline V gene are SGHNT and YYREEE (reference sequence). This CDR3 has 17 amino acids. CDR3 nucleotides: TGTGCCAGCAGCTTGGCGGCGGGCAGGAGCTCCTACAATGAGCAGTTCTTC. Protein product: CASSLAAGRSSYNEQFF.

This rearrangement joins TRBV29-1 to TRBJ2-2, with a weak D call TRBD1 (6 bases). Germline-derived CDR1 and CDR2 are SQVTM and ANQGSEA. This CDR3 contains 19 residues. V lost 6 bases and J 0 bases, leaving 26 bases between the germline ends. CDR3 region: CSVGGGRGYLIANTGELFF. CDR3 bases: TGCAGCGTGGGTGGGGGCAGGGGCTATTTAATCGCGAACACCGGGGAGCTGTTTTTT.

This clonotype was observed a handful of times. This clone may be a read error of a much larger clone one base away. The DNA of the CDR3 is TGCAGCGCCGCTCCACCGGGGGGGGCCTACAATGAGCAGTTCTTC. It codes for CSAAPPGGAYNEQFF. V gene TRBV29-1 combines with J gene TRBJ2-1, with TRBD2 matching 8 bases. There are 15 residues in the CDR3. Trimming at V came to 7 bases and at J to 2 bases, leaving 10 bases not matched to a gene. Germline lookup yields CDR1 SQVTM and CDR2 ANQGSEA.

The table lists this clonotype with many counts. The gene calls are TRBV4-1 and TRBJ2-5; 9 nucleotides line up with TRBD2. V lost 3 bases to trimming and J lost 2 bases; unmatched junction nucleotides: 16. Germline V gives CDR1 MGHRA, CDR2 YSYEKL. This CDR3 is built from 19 residues. This chain's CDR3 is CASSHNFGARGRGQETQYF. The CDR3 DNA follows: TGCGCCAGCAGCCACAACTTTGGGGCCCGCGGGAGGGGGCAAGAGACCCAGTACTTC.

In this sample, this clonotype turned up many times. One base away lies a much larger clone, so this may be a sequencing read error. This chain uses TRBV12-3 or TRBV12-4 with TRBJ2-1, with 8 nucleotides matching TRBD1. The CDR3 is 11 amino acids. V trimming: 6 bases; J trimming: 13 bases; junction bases outside the gene matches: 5. CDR3 in amino acids: CASRSQGAQFF. The CDR3 nucleotides are TGTGCCAGCAGAAGCCAGGGGGCCCAGTTCTTC.

This clonotype has a count of ten or more. The chain recombines TRBV10-3 with TRBJ2-1, with D hard to call. Per the germline V gene, CDR1 is ENHRY and CDR2 is SYGVKD. The length of the CDR3 is 12 residues. V was clipped by 3 bases and J by 4 bases, with 4 bases between them. CDR3 sequence reads: CAISEPYNEQFF. CDR3 DNA sequence: TGTGCCATCAGTGAACCATACAATGAGCAGTTCTTC.

This clonotype was counted ten times or more. The genes are TRBV2 and TRBJ2-1, with TRBD1 matching 7 bases. Germline CDR1 SNHLY, CDR2 FYNNEI. The CDR3 spans 12 residues. The ends lost 8 bases at V and 8 bases at J; junction bases unmatched: 6. CDR3 in DNA: TGTGCCAGCCCCAACAGGGGTGATGAGCAGTTCTTC. Translation gives CASPNRGDEQFF. The variable domain in full, completed from reference TRBV2 and TRBJ2-1, reads EPEVTQTPSHQVTQMGQEVILRCVPISNHLYFYWYRQILGQKVEFLVSFYNNEISEKSEIFDDQFSVERPDGSNFTLKIRSTKLEDSAMYFCASPNRGDEQFFGPGTRLTVL.

This clonotype was picked up many times. The V and J genes are TRBV14 and TRBJ2-2; the D is unclear. The CDR3 totals 15 residues. In germline, CDR1 is SGHDN, CDR2 FVKESK. V lost 4 bases and J lost 4, with 13 bases in between. CDR3 sequence: CASSRLIVGTGELFF. The CDR3 DNA reads TGTGCCAGCAGCCGCCTGATAGTGGGCACCGGGGAGCTGTTTTTT.